This TCR beta chain was observed in a study of CD8+ T cells in alopecia areata. This CDR3 has 13 amino acids. Germline V gene data show CDR1 as SQVTM and CDR2 as ANQGSEA. V was pared by 3 bases and J by 0 bases, with 8 bases between. Only a few counts were recorded for this clone. No antigen is known for it. Overall study results and limits: Mouse data revealed clearer TCR sharing than patient data did, a gap possibly tied to HLA. Clonality was higher in lesional than normal scalp, especially in alopecia totalis/universalis.

Extracted from the samples, RNA was reverse transcribed into cDNA to serve as the sequencing template. Some clones are missing from TCRdb's copy, which holds only in-frame ones; the method was immunoSEQ multiplex PCR. The sample lists approximately 82,000 clones, roughly 50% occurring once. In alopecia areata patients, both lesional scalp punch biopsies and peripheral blood were collected. Sequences were obtained from NKG2D-high CD8+ T cells sorted from blood. The receptor was isolated from a human donor with alopecia areata. The genes are TRBV29-1 and TRBJ1-2; D is undetermined. The DNA for the CDR3 is TGCAGCGTTGATGAGCGAGCTAACTATGGCTACACCTTC. Protein product: CSVDERANYGYTF.